In its sample, the clone carrying this TCR beta chain was seen a few times. Its antigen remains unidentified. Template switching (which added a universal primer site) was used, and cDNA carried unique molecular identifiers. TCRdb recomputed calls from the 5' RACE reads with MiXCR, one row per CDR3 protein. Among 450,000 to 600,000 distinct CDR3 sequences, about 22% were seen once, and the ten largest hold 0.45% to 0.5%. CDR1 and CDR2 from the germline V gene are DFQATT and SNEGSKA (reference sequence). V gave up 6 bases and J gave up 2 bases; unmatched junction bases: 10. The CDR3 consists of 14 residues. The data were taken from a study of identical twins. Findings of the study overall: Insertions were reduced in abundant cord blood beta clonotypes but not in memory repertoires. Models came in too low on out-of-frame TCR alpha sharing in monozygotic twins.

Another study also made use of these data, one on yellow fever vaccine responses in identical twins.

This receptor was obtained from a woman aged 18-29 years in good health. J is TRBJ2-7 and V is TRBV20-1; 7 nucleotides agree with TRBD1. Sequencing was performed on CD4+ T cells sorted from blood. For the CDR3, the DNA is TGCAGTGCCGAACGACAGGGAATTCCCTACGAGCAGTACTTC. Translated, it gives CSAERQGIPYEQYF.